Listed here are 17 T cell receptor beta chains from one sample, sequenced in a study of blood T cell repertoires in COVID-19. Generated by immunoSEQ multiplex PCR, the TCRdb table keeps only in-frame clones and is missing some. The table shows some 68,000 clones, with roughly nine tenths occurring only once. The sequencing sample was made of peripheral blood. The receptors stem from a man aged 50-59 years with acute or convalescent COVID-19.

This chain joins TRBV14 and TRBJ2-3; D call uncertain. V lost 4 bases and J 3 bases, leaving 8 bases between the germline ends. The length of the CDR3 is 13 residues. The germline gives CDR1 SGHDN, CDR2 FVKESK. The CDR3 bases are TGTGCCAGCAGCCGAGACGGGACAGATACGCAGTATTTT. Translating it yields CASSRDGTDTQYF.

The chain combines TRBV4-1 with TRBJ2-1, with 9 bases identical to TRBD2. In germline, CDR1 is MGHRA, CDR2 YSYEKL. V dropped 4 bases and J dropped 2; count of bases not matched to a gene: 9. The CDR3 consists of 17 residues. Written as DNA, the CDR3 is TGCGCCAGCAGCCCCGGGGTACTAGCGGGTACCTACAATGAGCAGTTCTTC. As protein: CASSPGVLAGTYNEQFF.

The chain joins TRBV28 to TRBJ1-6; 7 nucleotides match TRBD1. CDR1 is MDHEN and CDR2 is SYDVKM in the germline V gene. The CDR3 length is 15 residues. Losses at the gene ends were 4 bases for V and 5 bases for J; bases not matched to a gene: 5. The CDR3 sequence: CASSYEGANNSPLHF. The CDR3 DNA reads TGTGCCAGCAGTTACGAGGGGGCCAATAATTCACCCCTCCACTTT.

The DNA of the CDR3 is TGTGCCAGCTCACCACGGGGACTAGCGGGTCAAGAGACCCAGTACTTC. It is translated as CASSPRGLAGQETQYF. This chain uses TRBV18 with TRBJ2-5, with TRBD2 matching 12 bases. The CDR3 is made up of 16 amino acids. With V trimmed by 1 base and J by 2 bases, 2 bases remained unmatched. Germline V gives CDR1 KGHSH, CDR2 LQKENI.

V and J are TRBV28 and TRBJ1-1, with a possible D match to TRBD1 (6 bases). Germline V gene lookup returns CDR1 MDHEN and CDR2 SYDVKM. V lost 6 bases, J lost 0 bases, and 14 bases lay in between. CDR3 length equals 15 residues. The chain's CDR3 is CASSDPQGMNTEAFF. For the CDR3, the DNA is TGTGCCAGCAGCGACCCACAGGGTATGAACACTGAAGCTTTCTTT. The full variable domain, in which reference TRBV28 and TRBJ1-1 provide the parts outside the CDR3, is DVKVTQSSRYLVKRTGEKVFLECVQDMDHENMFWYRQDPGLGLRLIYFSYDVKMKEKGDIPEGYSVSREKKERFSLILESASTNQTSMYLCASSDPQGMNTEAFFGQGTRLTVV.

The chain employs TRBV3-1 (or the pseudogene TRBV3-2) and TRBJ1-5; D is undetermined. V gave up 0 bases and J gave up 6 bases, with 12 bases separating them. CDR3 length equals 15 residues. Germline assignment: CDR1 LGHDT and CDR2 YNNKEL (reference sequence). This chain's CDR3 is CASSQDGLGSQPQHF. In DNA form, the CDR3 reads TGTGCCAGCAGCCAAGATGGCCTTGGGAGTCAGCCCCAGCATTTT.

This chain joins TRBV27 and TRBJ2-7; 10 bases agree with TRBD1. The germline CDR1 and CDR2 sequences are MNHEY and SMNVEV (reference sequence). The trim removed 3 bases at V and 2 bases at J, leaving 4 bases unmatched. The CDR3 is 15 amino acids. CDR3 in DNA: TGTGCCAGCAGTTTGGGAGGGACAGGGGCCTACGAGCAGTACTTC. It is translated as CASSLGGTGAYEQYF.

V is TRBV3-1 (or the pseudogene TRBV3-2) and J is TRBJ1-1; 8 bases align to TRBD1. From germline, CDR1 is LGHDT and CDR2 YNNKEL (reference sequence). This CDR3 comprises 14 residues. The V and J ends lost 2 bases and 5 bases, in that order; junction bases with no gene match: 4. The CDR3 protein is CASSQLDRVTEAFF. The CDR3 nucleotides are TGTGCCAGCAGCCAACTGGACAGGGTTACTGAAGCTTTCTTT.

The chain has TRBV7-9 and TRBJ1-1; D not certain. V was trimmed by 2 bases and J by 1 base, leaving 8 bases between them. Per germline, CDR1 SEHNR and CDR2 FQNEAQ (reference sequence). The CDR3 is made up of 14 amino acids. CDR3 DNA sequence: TGTGCCAGCAGCTTAAATTCCGGGAACACTGAAGCTTTCTTT. Translating it yields CASSLNSGNTEAFF.

The rearrangement links TRBV12-3 or TRBV12-4 to TRBJ2-4; 15 bases fit TRBD2. The CDR3 covers 12 residues. Unmatched junction bases numbered 1, after V lost 6 bases and J lost 13 bases. CDR3 DNA sequence: TGTGCCAGCAGAGGACTAGCGGGAGGGCAGTACTTC. The encoded protein is CASRGLAGGQYF.

The CDR3 region is CASSPRQEGLDGELFF. Written as DNA, the CDR3 is TGTGCCAGCTCACCACGTCAAGAGGGTCTGGACGGGGAGCTGTTTTTT. The chain couples TRBV18 to TRBJ2-2; D might be TRBD2 (5 bases). The CDR3 covers 16 residues. V was shortened by 1 base and J by 7 bases, with 16 bases between the two germline ends. The germline V gene has CDR1 KGHSH and CDR2 LQKENI.

This chain links TRBV19 with TRBJ1-2; D might be TRBD1 (5 bases). The CDR3 covers 14 residues. The germline gives CDR1 LNHDA, CDR2 SQIVND (reference sequence). Trimming removed 6 bases from V and 4 bases from J, with 15 bases in between. The CDR3 DNA is TGTGCCAGTAGAGTGACAGACATAAGCTATGGCTACACCTTC. Residues: CASRVTDISYGYTF. Drawing the rest from reference TRBV19 and TRBJ1-2, the complete variable domain is DGGITQSPKYLFRKEGQNVTLSCEQNLNHDAMYWYRQDPGQGLRLIYYSQIVNDFQKGDIAEGYSVSREKKESFPLTVTSAQKNPTAFYLCASRVTDISYGYTFGSGTRLTVV.

The J gene is TRBJ1-2, the V gene TRBV28; tentative D call: TRBD1 (6 bases). Per germline, CDR1 MDHEN and CDR2 SYDVKM. Trimming left V 7 bases short and J 5 bases short, with 11 bases between. CDR3 length: 12 amino acids. The CDR3 region has the DNA TGTGCCAGCAATGCTGGACAGTATGGCTACACCTTC. Amino acid sequence: CASNAGQYGYTF.

This clone was detected a few times. The V and J genes are TRBV9 and TRBJ1-1; D unresolved. V lost 4 bases and J 5 bases, leaving 15 bases between the germline ends. Germline V CDR1 and CDR2: SGDLS, YYNGEE. The CDR3 sequence is 14 residues long. The DNA of the CDR3 is TGTGCCAGCAGCACCAGACAAGATTGGACTGAAGCTTTCTTT. Protein product: CASSTRQDWTEAFF.

The chain has TRBV18 and TRBJ2-7; D may be TRBD2 (5 bases). Germline values: CDR1 KGHSH, CDR2 LQKENI. Trimming removed 6 bases at V and 2 bases at J, with 14 bases between. The CDR3 contains 14 residues. The CDR3 here is CASSPGSDTYEQYF. CDR3 nucleotides: TGTGCCAGCTCGCCGGGTAGCGACACCTACGAGCAGTACTTC.

The J gene is TRBJ1-5, the V gene TRBV4-3; 12 nucleotides agree with TRBD1. Germline V gene lookup returns CDR1 LGHNA and CDR2 YSLEER. Trimming at V came to 8 bases and at J to 5 bases, leaving 7 bases not matched to a gene. The CDR3 length is 15 residues. CDR3 loop: CASGAGTGGDQPQHF. The DNA for the CDR3 is TGCGCCAGCGGAGCCGGGACAGGGGGCGATCAGCCCCAGCATTTT.

The chain is built from TRBV5-1 and TRBJ2-5, with D perhaps TRBD1 (6 bases). Germline CDR1 SGHRS, CDR2 YFSETQ. The V and J ends lost 4 bases and 1 base respectively, with 14 bases between them. The CDR3 contains 15 residues. As DNA, the CDR3 is TGCGCCAGCAGCGCCTCTGGACAGCTCCAAGAGACCCAGTACTTC. It is translated as CASSASGQLQETQYF.